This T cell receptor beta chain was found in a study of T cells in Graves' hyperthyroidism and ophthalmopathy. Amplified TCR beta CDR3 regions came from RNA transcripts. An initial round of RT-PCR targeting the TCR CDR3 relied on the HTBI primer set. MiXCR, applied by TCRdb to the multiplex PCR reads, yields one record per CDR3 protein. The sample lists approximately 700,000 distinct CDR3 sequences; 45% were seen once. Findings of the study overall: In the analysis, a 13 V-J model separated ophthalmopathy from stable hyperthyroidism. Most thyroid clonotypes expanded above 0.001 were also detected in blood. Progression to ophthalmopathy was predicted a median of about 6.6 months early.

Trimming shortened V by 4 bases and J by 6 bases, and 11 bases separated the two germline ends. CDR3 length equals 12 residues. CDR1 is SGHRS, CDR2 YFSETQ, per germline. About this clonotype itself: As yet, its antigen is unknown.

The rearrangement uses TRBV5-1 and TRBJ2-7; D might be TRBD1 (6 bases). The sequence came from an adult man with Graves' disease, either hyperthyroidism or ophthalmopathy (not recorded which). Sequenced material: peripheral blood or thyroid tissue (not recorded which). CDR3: CASSVQGTEQYF. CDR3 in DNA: TGCGCCAGCAGCGTGCAGGGGACCGAGCAGTACTTC.